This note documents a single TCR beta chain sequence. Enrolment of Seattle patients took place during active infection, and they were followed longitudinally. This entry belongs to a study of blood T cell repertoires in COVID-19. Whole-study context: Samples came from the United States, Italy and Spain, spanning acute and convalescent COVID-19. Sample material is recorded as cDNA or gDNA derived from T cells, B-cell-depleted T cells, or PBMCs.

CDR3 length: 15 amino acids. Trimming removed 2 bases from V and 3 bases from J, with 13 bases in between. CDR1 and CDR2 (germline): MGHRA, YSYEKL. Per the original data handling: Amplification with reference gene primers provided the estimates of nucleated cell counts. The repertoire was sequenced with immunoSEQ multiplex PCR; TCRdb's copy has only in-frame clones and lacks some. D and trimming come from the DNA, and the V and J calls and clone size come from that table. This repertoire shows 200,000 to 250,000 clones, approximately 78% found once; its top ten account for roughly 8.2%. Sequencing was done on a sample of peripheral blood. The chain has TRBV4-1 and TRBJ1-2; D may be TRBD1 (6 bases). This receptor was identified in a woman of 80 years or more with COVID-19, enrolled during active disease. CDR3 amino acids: CASSQNRVEDYGYTF. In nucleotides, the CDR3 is TGCGCCAGCAGCCAAAACAGGGTAGAGGACTATGGCTACACCTTC.